Below are 32 T cell receptor beta chains sequenced from a single sample in a study of blood T cell repertoires in COVID-19. Measured with immunoSEQ multiplex PCR; TCRdb has only the in-frame clones, and not every one. The data show some 150,000 clones, with about 77% seen just once and 3.5% to 4.5% held by the top ten. Sequencing used peripheral blood. The receptor set was obtained from a man aged 55 to 70 with acute or convalescent COVID-19.

The chain links TRBV5-6 to TRBJ2-3, with TRBD1 matching 11 bases. Per the germline V gene, CDR1 is SGHDT and CDR2 is YYEEEE. J gave up 4 bases and V 0 bases, and 4 bases lay outside the gene matches. The CDR3 has 16 residues. The CDR3 DNA sequence: TGTGCCAGCAGCTTGGCGGACAGGGGGCGCCCAGATACGCAGTATTTT. Translation gives CASSLADRGRPDTQYF. The variable domain in full, completed from reference TRBV5-6 and TRBJ2-3, reads DAGVTQSPTHLIKTRGQQVTLRCSPKSGHDTVSWYQQALGQGPQFIFQYYEEEERQRGNFPDRFSGHQFPNYSSELNVNALLLGDSALYLCASSLADRGRPDTQYFGPGTRLTVL.

The rearrangement uses TRBV7-3 and TRBJ2-2, with 8 bases fitting TRBD2. The V gene end was trimmed by 5 bases and the J gene end by 1 base; junction bases not matched to a gene: 3. This CDR3 region has 15 residues. Looked up from germline, CDR1 is SGHTA and CDR2 is FQGTGA. The chain's CDR3 is CASSPLAGNTGELFF. The CDR3, as DNA: TGTGCCAGCAGCCCCCTAGCGGGGAACACCGGGGAGCTGTTTTTT.

This chain links TRBV2 with TRBJ2-1, with TRBD2 as a possible D gene (6 bases). The germline V gene encodes CDR1 SNHLY and CDR2 FYNNEI. Trimming removed 11 bases from V and 7 bases from J, with 24 bases in between. This CDR3 spans 15 amino acids. In DNA form, the CDR3 reads TGTGCCTCCAGAGGTGAGGGCGGGACGGGGAATGAGCAGTTCTTC. Translated, it gives CASRGEGGTGNEQFF.

The chain recombines TRBV6-6 with TRBJ1-1; unclear D gene. The CDR3 extends over 11 amino acids. CDR1 and CDR2 (germline): MNHNY, SVGAGI (reference sequence). Trimming took 7 bases from V and 12 from J, leaving 15 bases between them. The CDR3 sequence: CASTPGRMTFF. Here the CDR3 DNA reads TGTGCCAGCACCCCGGGGAGGATGACTTTCTTT.

V gene TRBV14 combines with J gene TRBJ2-5; TRBD2 might be the D (9 bases). The CDR3 totals 19 residues. Trimming removed 4 bases at V and 0 bases at J, with 24 bases between. Germline V gives CDR1 SGHDN, CDR2 FVKESK. CDR3 DNA sequence: TGTGCCAGCAGCCCGGCGGACAGGGTTGCGGGAGGGTACCAAGAGACCCAGTACTTC. This codes for CASSPADRVAGGYQETQYF.

The chain combines TRBV30 with TRBJ1-1; D remains ambiguous. This CDR3 region has 12 residues. From germline, CDR1 is GTSNPN and CDR2 SVGIG (reference sequence). CDR3: CALTRGGTEAFF. CDR3 DNA: TGTGCACTGACTCGGGGTGGCACTGAAGCTTTCTTT.

CDR3 sequence reads: CSIGAGVSHEQYF. For the CDR3, the DNA is TGCAGCATAGGGGCGGGAGTCAGCCACGAGCAGTACTTC. The rearrangement links TRBV29-1 to TRBJ2-7; 7 bases are a match to TRBD2. The germline gives CDR1 SQVTM, CDR2 ANQGSEA. The CDR3 length is 13 residues. Trimming cost V 8 bases and J 5 bases; bases outside gene matches: 12.

This clone was counted a few times. This chain links TRBV19 with TRBJ2-7; 11 bases map to TRBD2. With V trimmed by 4 bases and J by 2 bases, 4 bases remained unmatched. Germline CDR1 reads LNHDA; CDR2 reads SQIVND (reference sequence). The CDR3 is made up of 15 amino acids. The CDR3 spells CASSTTSGATYEQYF. In DNA, the CDR3 is TGTGCCAGTAGTACGACTAGCGGGGCTACCTACGAGCAGTACTTC.

The chain carries TRBV10-3 and TRBJ2-7, with 9 nucleotides matching TRBD2. Trimming cost V 0 bases and J 0 bases; bases outside gene matches: 6. CDR3 length equals 17 residues. The germline gives CDR1 ENHRY, CDR2 SYGVKD. The CDR3 DNA sequence: TGTGCCATCAGTGAGTCGGAGGGGACTAGCAGCTCCTACGAGCAGTACTTC. As protein: CAISESEGTSSSYEQYF.

V gene TRBV19 combines with J gene TRBJ2-1; 10 bases are a match to TRBD2. The CDR3 has 19 residues. Per the germline V gene, CDR1 is LNHDA and CDR2 is SQIVND (reference sequence). V dropped 3 bases and J dropped 8; count of bases not matched to a gene: 19. The CDR3 loop reads CASSMFRAGGRTGGDEQFF. The CDR3 coding sequence is TGTGCCAGTAGTATGTTCCGAGCGGGAGGGCGGACCGGGGGGGATGAGCAGTTCTTC.

In DNA, the CDR3 is TGTGCCAGCAGCCCTGAGACAGGCGCACGCTATAGCAATCAGCCCCAGCATTTT. Its translation is CASSPETGARYSNQPQHF. This chain links TRBV6-8 with TRBJ1-5, with D possibly matching TRBD1 (6 bases). The CDR3 consists of 18 residues. The germline gives CDR1 MNHGY, CDR2 SAAAGT. Trimming removed 6 bases at V and 0 bases at J, with 21 bases between.

The rearrangement links TRBV19 to TRBJ2-7, with D tentatively TRBD2 (5 bases). Trimming took off 3 bases at V and 2 bases at J, with 8 bases between the two ends. There are 13 residues in the CDR3. CDR1 and CDR2 (germline): LNHDA, SQIVND (reference sequence). The CDR3 sequence is CASSISLAYEQYF. CDR3 DNA sequence: TGTGCCAGTAGTATCTCACTAGCCTACGAGCAGTACTTC.

This chain uses TRBV19 with TRBJ1-1, with D hard to call. V dropped 3 bases and J dropped 1 base, with 6 bases sitting between them. CDR1 LNHDA and CDR2 SQIVND come from the germline V gene (reference sequence). This CDR3 comprises 13 residues. The DNA of the CDR3 is TGTGCCAGTAGTATTCTAGGGAACACTGAAGCTTTCTTT. It yields the protein CASSILGNTEAFF.

The chain recombines TRBV14 with TRBJ2-3; 14 bases are a match to TRBD2. With V trimmed by 4 bases and J by 7 bases, 7 bases remained unmatched. The length of the CDR3 is 16 residues. Germline V gene data show CDR1 as SGHDN and CDR2 as FVKESK. The CDR3 bases are TGTGCCAGCAGCCGGATGGGACTAGCGGGAGCAAATACGCAGTATTTT. It encodes CASSRMGLAGANTQYF.

This clone was detected only a few times. The J gene is TRBJ1-2, the V gene TRBV7-2; 9 bases agree with TRBD1. Germline V gene data show CDR1 as SGHTA and CDR2 as FQGNSA. V shed 4 bases and J 0 bases; nucleotides not matched to a gene: 9. The CDR3 contains 17 residues. CDR3 sequence reads: CASSSRTGVLANYGYTF. In DNA form, the CDR3 reads TGTGCCAGCAGCTCGCGGACAGGGGTATTGGCTAACTATGGCTACACCTTC.

This sequence joins TRBV3-1 (or the pseudogene TRBV3-2) and TRBJ2-3, with 14 bases fitting TRBD2. The CDR3 is 18 residues long. The germline gives CDR1 LGHDT, CDR2 YNNKEL (reference sequence). V shed 0 bases, J shed 4 bases, and the junction held 6 bases outside the gene matches. CDR3 sequence: CASSQDPGLAGAPDTQYF. DNA for the CDR3: TGTGCCAGCAGCCAAGATCCGGGACTAGCGGGAGCCCCAGATACGCAGTATTTT.

The chain joins TRBV10-1 to TRBJ2-7, with D possibly being TRBD2 (7 bases). This CDR3 is built from 16 residues. Germline V gene data show CDR1 as WNHNN and CDR2 as SYGVQD (reference sequence). Deletions cut 2 bases from V and 3 bases from J, with 17 bases between. The CDR3 loop reads CASSEAGAAQGYEQYF. DNA for the CDR3: TGCGCCAGCAGTGAGGCGGGGGCAGCCCAGGGCTACGAGCAGTACTTC.

The chain carries TRBV27 and TRBJ2-6; possibly TRBD1 for D (6 bases). Trimming took off 3 bases at V and 0 bases at J, with 12 bases between the two ends. Germline values: CDR1 MNHEY, CDR2 SMNVEV (reference sequence). The CDR3 consists of 17 residues. CDR3 bases: TGTGCCAGCAGTTTCAGGGGTCTTAGCTCTGGGGCCAACGTCCTGACTTTC. It yields the protein CASSFRGLSSGANVLTF.

In DNA, the CDR3 is TGTGCCAGCAGCTTTCTCCTAGCGCACCAAGAGACCCAGTACTTC. Amino acids: CASSFLLAHQETQYF. This chain uses TRBV7-2 with TRBJ2-5; D perhaps matches TRBD2 (6 bases). Trimming took off 3 bases at V and 0 bases at J, with 11 bases between the two ends. In germline, CDR1 is SGHTA, CDR2 FQGNSA. The CDR3 consists of 15 residues.

The genes are TRBV7-9 and TRBJ2-5, with 13 bases matching TRBD2. The CDR3 has 16 residues. The germline V gene has CDR1 SEHNR and CDR2 FQNEAQ (reference sequence). Trimming at V came to 5 bases and at J to 4 bases, leaving 7 bases not matched to a gene. CDR3 bases: TGTGCCAGCAGCCTCGGACTAGCGGGGGCCTTAGAGACCCAGTACTTC. Its translation: CASSLGLAGALETQYF. The full variable domain, in which reference TRBV7-9 and TRBJ2-5 provide the parts outside the CDR3, is DTGVSQNPRHKITKRGQNVTFRCDPISEHNRLYWYRQTLGQGPEFLTYFQNEAQLEKSRLLSDRFSAERPKGSFSTLEIQRTEQGDSAMYLCASSLGLAGALETQYFGPGTRLLVL.

The rearrangement joins TRBV7-8 to TRBJ1-3; 7 positions match TRBD1. V lost 5 bases to trimming and J lost 7 bases; unmatched junction nucleotides: 11. Germline CDR1 SGHVS, CDR2 FQNEAQ. The CDR3 has 15 residues. This chain's CDR3 is CASSPPAQGRNTIYF. The DNA for the CDR3 is TGTGCCAGCAGCCCCCCGGCACAGGGGAGGAACACCATATATTTT.

The rearrangement joins TRBV3-1 (or the pseudogene TRBV3-2) to TRBJ2-2; a weak D match, TRBD2 (6 bases). From germline, CDR1 is LGHDT and CDR2 YNNKEL (reference sequence). Trimming stripped 3 bases from V and 8 bases from J, with 7 bases between. The CDR3 length is 12 residues. DNA of the CDR3: TGTGCCAGCAGCCACGGGAGTGGGGAGCTGTTTTTT. The encoded protein is CASSHGSGELFF.

The rearrangement links TRBV19 to TRBJ1-2; tentatively, D is TRBD1 (6 bases). The V end was cut by 6 bases, the J end by 4 bases, with 15 bases between. The germline gives CDR1 LNHDA, CDR2 SQIVND (reference sequence). CDR3 length: 14 residues. The CDR3 DNA is TGTGCCAGTAGACCCCGGGACATGGGCTATGGCTACACCTTC. Its translation is CASRPRDMGYGYTF. Full variable domain (remainder filled in from reference TRBV19 and TRBJ1-2): DGGITQSPKYLFRKEGQNVTLSCEQNLNHDAMYWYRQDPGQGLRLIYYSQIVNDFQKGDIAEGYSVSREKKESFPLTVTSAQKNPTAFYLCASRPRDMGYGYTFGSGTRLTVV.

J is TRBJ2-1 and V is TRBV7-9, with D maybe TRBD2 (6 bases). V lost 6 bases and J 7 bases, leaving 10 bases between the germline ends. The germline V gene encodes CDR1 SEHNR and CDR2 FQNEAQ (reference sequence). The CDR3 totals 12 residues. CDR3 loop: CASRQEGNEQFF. The CDR3 nucleotides are TGTGCCAGCAGACAGGAGGGGAATGAGCAGTTCTTC.

The chain joins TRBV6-5 to TRBJ1-5; D is uncertain. This CDR3 is built from 15 residues. V was cut by 4 bases and J by 0 bases, with 10 bases left in between. Germline values: CDR1 MNHEY, CDR2 SVGAGI. The CDR3 reads CASSWAINSNQPQHF. The CDR3 DNA is TGTGCCAGCAGTTGGGCAATCAATAGCAATCAGCCCCAGCATTTT.

This clone occurred a few times. The CDR3 DNA follows: TGTGCCAGTAGTATAGCAGCGGGTCGGGAGACCCAGTACTTC. Translating it yields CASSIAAGRETQYF. The chain joins TRBV19 to TRBJ2-5; tentative D call: TRBD2 (6 bases). V lost 1 base to trimming and J lost 5 bases, with 11 bases between them. This CDR3 contains 14 residues. Germline V gene sequence: CDR1 LNHDA, CDR2 SQIVND (reference sequence).

V is TRBV19 and J is TRBJ2-1; 13 positions agree with TRBD2. The CDR3 covers 16 residues. The V gene's germline CDR1 is LNHDA and CDR2 SQIVND (reference sequence). The V and J ends lost 6 bases and 10 bases, in that order; junction bases with no gene match: 12. The CDR3 region is CASSREPGTSGIEQFF. The CDR3 DNA reads as TGTGCCAGTAGCCGAGAGCCAGGGACTAGCGGGATCGAGCAGTTCTTC. The variable domain in full, completed from reference TRBV19 and TRBJ2-1, reads DGGITQSPKYLFRKEGQNVTLSCEQNLNHDAMYWYRQDPGQGLRLIYYSQIVNDFQKGDIAEGYSVSREKKESFPLTVTSAQKNPTAFYLCASSREPGTSGIEQFFGPGTRLTVL.

This clone showed up just a few times. The rearrangement uses TRBV5-4 and TRBJ2-7, with TRBD1 matching 8 bases. The CDR3 is 14 residues long. The junction had 10 bases not matched to a gene; V was cut back by 4 bases and J by 7 bases. CDR1 is SGHNT and CDR2 is YYREEE in the germline V gene (reference sequence). In nucleotides, the CDR3 is TGTGCCAGCAGCATCGACAGGGGAATTGGGGAGCAGTACTTC. Protein: CASSIDRGIGEQYF.

Details on this clone: Additional DNA sequences in this sample encode the identical CDR3. The rearrangement joins TRBV30 to TRBJ2-5; the match to TRBD2 covers 10 bases. V was pared by 5 bases and J by 3 bases, with 3 bases of the junction left unmatched. The CDR3 length is 13 residues. Germline CDR1 GTSNPN, CDR2 SVGIG (reference sequence). CDR3: CAWSGLAEETQYF. CDR3 nucleotides: TGTGCCTGGTCCGGACTAGCGGAAGAGACCCAGTACTTC.

The chain joins TRBV7-2 to TRBJ2-5; possibly TRBD2 for D (6 bases). V was cut by 8 bases and J by 5 bases, with 21 bases left in between. Germline values: CDR1 SGHTA, CDR2 FQGNSA. CDR3 length: 15 amino acids. The CDR3 DNA reads TGTGCCAGCCGAAAAGAGGACTATCAGAGGGAGACCCAGTACTTC. Amino acids: CASRKEDYQRETQYF.

The chain employs TRBV7-2 and TRBJ2-7; TRBD2 aligns across 10 bases. The CDR3 consists of 16 residues. After removal of 6 bases from V and 2 bases from J, the junction contained 10 bases not matched to a gene. Germline-derived CDR1 and CDR2 are SGHTA and FQGNSA. CDR3: CASRILAGDHPYEQYF. CDR3 sequence (DNA): TGTGCCAGCAGGATCCTAGCGGGAGACCACCCCTACGAGCAGTACTTC.

The chain has TRBV7-8 and TRBJ1-1; D ambiguous. Trimming shortened V by 2 bases and J by 0 bases, and 7 bases separated the two germline ends. The CDR3 runs to 14 residues. Per germline, CDR1 SGHVS and CDR2 FQNEAQ. Here the CDR3 reads CASSLTSMNTEAFF. The CDR3 DNA sequence: TGTGCCAGCAGCTTAACTAGCATGAACACTGAAGCTTTCTTT.